The entry below describes one TCR beta chain. One Seattle source followed patients from active infection through their disease course. Libraries were prepared by immunoSEQ multiplex PCR; TCRdb keeps only in-frame clonotypes and omits some of them. Here the sample spans roughly 350,000 clones, around nine tenths being singletons. This specimen comes from a study of blood T cell repertoires in COVID-19. Study context: The United States, Italy and Spain supplied acute and convalescent COVID-19 samples.

This CDR3 contains 14 residues. Trimming removed 2 bases at V and 1 base at J, with 7 bases between. Per germline, CDR1 KGHDR and CDR2 SFDVKD. Sequences were obtained from peripheral blood. The sequence was collected from a woman in her seventies with COVID-19, enrolled during active disease. This chain uses TRBV24-1 with TRBJ1-2; no reliable D call. CDR3 sequence (DNA): TGTGCCACCAGTGATTCCGACAATAACTATGGCTACACCTTC. Amino acids: CATSDSDNNYGYTF.